This section outlines one T cell receptor (beta chain) sequence together with its context. What antigen it recognizes has not been identified. Within one base of it there is no much larger clone, and no base qualities were kept. This entry belongs to a study of T cell repertoires in cytomegalovirus infection (dated by TCRdb to about 2019). Turning to the overall study: Donor HLA type was relevant to the analysis, as public TCR beta signatures indicated carriage of CMV infection together with the matching HLA type. The study at large found these results: In both this cohort and an independent cohort of some 350 donors, the cumulative frequency of public TCR beta family members distinguished carriers of CMV infection plus the relevant HLA type. In the ex vivo response, HLA-C-restricted CMV-specific TCR beta clonotypes were dominant, and in two of eight donors the single most frequent clonotype came from this HLA-C-restricted group.

V is reduced by 4 bases and J by 4 bases, leaving a spacing of 11 bases between them. The germline V gene (reference sequence) provides CDR1 LNHDA and CDR2 SQIVND. From cysteine to phenylalanine, the CDR3 is 14 amino acids long. CDR3 DNA only is kept here, 42 bases in frame from base 1. Sequencing was performed on an Illumina HiSeq 1500. TCRdb passed the public sequencing reads through fastp at Q25 and MiXCR, retaining productive beta sequences. Merged by CDR3 protein, the rows form single entries marked with the most common genes and DNA. The sample includes more than 150,000 distinct CDR3 sequences, with roughly 19% observed a single time. In total, the top ten clones hold less than 3.5% of the sample.

The chain employs TRBV19 and TRBJ2-4; the D gene identity is not certain. Sequencing input: PBMCs. The TCR was taken from a human donor in good health (CMV status not recorded). Some clones in this sample may be carry-over from other donors' samples. The DNA sequence is TGTGCCAGTAGTACCCGGACGAGTAAAAACATTCAGTACTTC. This gives the protein CASSTRTSKNIQYF.